The next 14 T cell receptor beta chains were all read from a single sample in a study of cytomegalovirus exposure and HLA in healthy donors (TCRdb year 2017). Library preparation was by the immunoSEQ multiplex PCR assay. A mixture of 60 forward primers for TCR Vbeta segments and 13 reverse primers for TCR Jbeta segments was used in the multiplex PCR. TCRdb re-hosts the immuneACCESS table, in-frame sequences only. Its copies lack some clones; in the studies checked, an unresolved V gene accounts for under half of them, and the cause for the rest is not known. The table for this sample shows about 210,000 clones. The ten top clones hold over 0.75% of the sample. Sequencing was done on a sample of PBMCs. The origin of the receptors is a woman younger than 45 in good health and CMV-seropositive.

This chain connects TRBV30 to TRBJ2-7, with D perhaps matching TRBD1 (6 bases). The CDR3 runs to 13 residues. Germline CDR1 and CDR2: GTSNPN and SVGIG (reference sequence). The V and J ends lost 3 bases and 2 bases respectively, with 11 bases between them. The CDR3 DNA is TGTGCCTGGAGGGGGGACATTACCTACGAGCAGTACTTC. It is translated as CAWRGDITYEQYF.

J is TRBJ2-7 and V is TRBV10-3; the match to TRBD2 covers 7 bases. Germline values: CDR1 ENHRY, CDR2 SYGVKD. This CDR3 spans 17 amino acids. Germline trimming cut 5 bases from V and 2 bases from J; bases unmatched to any gene: 15. Written as DNA, the CDR3 is TGTGCCATCAGTTCCCCTTCGGGGGGTGGACGAACCTACGAGCAGTACTTC. It specifies CAISSPSGGGRTYEQYF.

This chain connects TRBV5-6 to TRBJ2-1; 12 positions agree with TRBD2. With 4 bases clipped from V and 10 bases from J, the junction kept 9 bases outside the gene matches. Germline CDR1 SGHDT, CDR2 YYEEEE. The CDR3 spans 15 residues. For the CDR3, the DNA is TGTGCCAGCAGCCTGACTAGCGGGGGTCCTACGGAGCAGTTCTTC. Translation: CASSLTSGGPTEQFF.

This chain links TRBV18 with TRBJ2-5, with D tentatively TRBD1 (5 bases). Per the germline V gene, CDR1 is KGHSH and CDR2 is LQKENI. V was cut by 2 bases and J by 1 base, with 8 bases left in between. This CDR3 comprises 14 residues. The CDR3 spells CASSPIDSQETQYF. Written as DNA, the CDR3 is TGTGCCAGCTCACCAATAGACAGCCAAGAGACCCAGTACTTC.

The chain employs TRBV7-7 and TRBJ2-1; 11 bases match TRBD2. Germline V gene sequence: CDR1 SSHAT, CDR2 FNYEAQ (reference sequence). The CDR3 totals 15 residues. The trim removed 5 bases at V and 5 bases at J, leaving 5 bases unmatched. This CDR3 is CASSATSGGDNEQFF. The DNA of the CDR3 is TGTGCCAGCAGCGCAACTAGCGGGGGTGACAATGAGCAGTTCTTC.

This chain uses TRBV6-5 with TRBJ2-7, with 9 bases lining up with TRBD2. Unmatched junction bases numbered 7, after V lost 6 bases and J lost 13 bases. This CDR3 has 11 amino acids. Germline V gene sequence: CDR1 MNHEY, CDR2 SVGAGI. In nucleotides, the CDR3 is TGTGCCAGCAGGGGCCAGCGGGGGGATTACTTC. Protein sequence: CASRGQRGDYF.

J is TRBJ2-5 and V is TRBV11-2; tentative D call: TRBD2 (5 bases). Trimming took 6 bases from V and 0 from J, leaving 5 bases between them. Looked up from germline, CDR1 is SGHAT and CDR2 is FQNNGV. The CDR3 consists of 12 residues. CDR3 DNA sequence: TGTGCCAGCAGGGACTACCAAGAGACCCAGTACTTC. It yields the protein CASRDYQETQYF.

V usage is TRBV5-5 and J usage is TRBJ1-5; no clear D. In germline, CDR1 is SGHKS, CDR2 YYEKEE (reference sequence). Deletions cut 2 bases from V and 4 bases from J, with 7 bases between. The CDR3 contains 13 residues. The CDR3 DNA reads TGTGCCAGCAGCTTCTACGGGAATCAGCCCCAGCATTTT. This translates into CASSFYGNQPQHF.

The chain couples TRBV19 to TRBJ2-6; a possible D gene is TRBD2 (5 bases). Germline CDR1 and CDR2: LNHDA and SQIVND (reference sequence). Trimming took 7 bases from V and 0 from J, leaving 13 bases between them. The CDR3 is 16 residues long. CDR3 sequence (DNA): TGTGCCAGTACTGCGCGAGGACTCTCTGGGGCCAACGTCCTGACTTTC. This gives the protein CASTARGLSGANVLTF.

This chain uses TRBV27 with TRBJ2-2; D remains ambiguous. Germline assignment: CDR1 MNHEY and CDR2 SMNVEV (reference sequence). CDR3 length: 14 amino acids. Trimming took off 4 bases at V and 3 bases at J, with 9 bases between the two ends. The CDR3 DNA reads as TGTGCCAGCAGTTCTAACACAGACACCGGGGAGCTGTTTTTT. Translation: CASSSNTDTGELFF.

The rearrangement links TRBV7-9 to TRBJ1-3; TRBD1 matches at 7 bases. The CDR3 totals 16 residues. The junction had 15 bases not matched to a gene; V was cut back by 9 bases and J by 4 bases. Germline-derived CDR1 and CDR2 are SEHNR and FQNEAQ (reference sequence). The chain's CDR3 is CASTIQLQGMGNTIYF. The DNA for the CDR3 is TGTGCCAGTACCATTCAATTACAGGGGATGGGAAACACCATATATTTT.

V gene TRBV4-1 combines with J gene TRBJ1-1, with no clear D. CDR3 size: 13 residues. CDR1 is MGHRA, CDR2 YSYEKL, per germline. Trimming pared 7 bases from V and 1 base from J, leaving 10 bases between. This CDR3 reads CASNLQPNTEAFF. Written as DNA, the CDR3 is TGCGCCAGCAACCTACAGCCGAACACTGAAGCTTTCTTT.

The CDR3 region has the DNA TGTGCCAGCAGTTCCCAGGGCTCATATACGCAGTATTTT. Translating it yields CASSSQGSYTQYF. The chain is built from TRBV27 and TRBJ2-3, with D tentatively TRBD1 (5 bases). Trimming took off 4 bases at V and 7 bases at J, with 12 bases between the two ends. The CDR3 loop spans 13 amino acids. CDR1 is MNHEY, CDR2 SMNVEV, per germline (reference sequence).

This chain connects TRBV7-9 to TRBJ1-2; the D gene is possibly TRBD1 (5 bases). This CDR3 contains 15 residues. CDR1 SEHNR and CDR2 FQNEAQ come from the germline V gene (reference sequence). The germline V and J ends were trimmed by 0 bases and 4 bases, with 12 bases remaining between them. CDR3 amino acids: CASSLAQAAAYGYTF. The DNA for the CDR3 is TGTGCCAGCAGCTTAGCACAGGCCGCGGCCTATGGCTACACCTTC.